These 15 T cell receptor beta chains came from one sample sequenced in a study of regulatory T cells in long-lasting Graves disease. Building of the TCR beta libraries involved iRepertoire HTBI primers and Arm-PCR of CDR3 regions. TCRdb reprocessed the multiplex PCR reads via MiXCR and lists one record per CDR3 protein. The sample lists approximately 400,000 distinct CDR3 sequences; 15% were seen once. The time point is: newly diagnosed GD, antithyroid drugs for less than 3 months. RNA from PBMCs was the source of the TCR library. This sample also belongs to another study, concerning T cells in Graves' hyperthyroidism and ophthalmopathy.

This specimen consisted of peripheral blood mononuclear cells (PBMCs), obtained at new diagnosis, from a patient treated with antithyroid drugs. The receptor set was obtained from a woman aged 40 to 49 with Graves disease.

This clonotype has ten or more counts. This chain uses TRBV28 with TRBJ1-2, with 8 bases that match TRBD1. The trim removed 3 bases at V and 1 base at J, leaving 7 bases unmatched. The CDR3 totals 16 residues. Germline-derived CDR1 and CDR2 are MDHEN and SYDVKM. The CDR3 nucleotides read TGTGCCAGCAGTTTTTCGACCAGGGGGCTTAACTATGGCTACACCTTC. Its translation: CASSFSTRGLNYGYTF.

This clonotype came up many times. CDR3 loop: CASSLEGIVDEAFF. The CDR3, as DNA: TGTGCCAGCAGTTTAGAAGGGATCGTGGATGAAGCTTTCTTT. The chain joins TRBV12-3 or TRBV12-4 to TRBJ1-1; D unresolved. This CDR3 has 14 residues. The V and J ends lost 1 base and 7 bases respectively, with 13 bases between them.

This clonotype came up a few times. J is TRBJ2-7 and V is TRBV29-1, with a possible D match to TRBD2 (5 bases). CDR1 and CDR2 (germline): SQVTM, ANQGSEA. Trimming stripped 2 bases from V and 3 bases from J, with 5 bases between. The CDR3 loop spans 11 amino acids. DNA of the CDR3: TGCAGCGTTGAAACTAGCTACGAGCAGTACTTC. The encoded protein is CSVETSYEQYF.

This clonotype was seen more than once but under ten times. J is TRBJ2-1 and V is TRBV9; possibly TRBD1 for D (6 bases). Germline loops: CDR1 SGDLS, CDR2 YYNGEE. The CDR3 is 11 residues long. The V and J ends lost 4 bases and 8 bases respectively, with 7 bases between them. CDR3 amino acids: CASSKGDEQFF. The CDR3 DNA is TGTGCCAGCAGCAAGGGGGATGAGCAGTTCTTC.

This clonotype was seen a few times. The chain combines TRBV12-3 or TRBV12-4 with TRBJ2-3, with 14 bases matching TRBD2. The CDR3 is 16 residues long. Germline trimming cut 4 bases from V and 5 bases from J; bases unmatched to any gene: 5. The CDR3 bases are TGTGCCAGCAGTTCCCCGACTAGCGGGAGGGTAGATACGCAGTATTTT. As protein: CASSSPTSGRVDTQYF.

In its sample, this clonotype is medium-sized. The rearrangement links TRBV2 to TRBJ2-7; the match to TRBD2 covers 10 bases. Germline V gene lookup returns CDR1 SNHLY and CDR2 FYNNEI. This CDR3 comprises 16 residues. J was trimmed by 2 bases and V by 1 base; bases with no gene match: 5. The chain's CDR3 is CASSEGTSGFTYEQYF. CDR3 sequence (DNA): TGTGCCAGCAGTGAAGGGACTAGCGGTTTTACCTACGAGCAGTACTTC.

On this clonotype itself: This may stem from a read error, because a much larger clone lies one nucleotide away. This chain connects TRBV7-2 to TRBJ1-6; a weak D match, TRBD1 (6 bases). Germline V lookup: CDR1 SGHTA, CDR2 FQGNSA. The CDR3 covers 16 residues. Trimming took 1 base from V and 7 from J, leaving 14 bases between them. For the CDR3, the DNA is TGTGCCAGCAGCTTAGAGGGACGGGGGGCGAATTCACCCCTCCACTTT. Residues: CASSLEGRGANSPLHF.

A few counts support this clonotype. The CDR3 DNA reads as TGTGCCAGTAGGGGGGGAACGACAGATACGCAGTATTTT. Translation gives CASRGGTTDTQYF. This sequence joins TRBV19 and TRBJ2-3, with D perhaps TRBD2 (6 bases). The CDR3 covers 13 residues. Germline CDR1 LNHDA, CDR2 SQIVND (reference sequence). The V end was cut by 6 bases, the J end by 3 bases, with 10 bases between.

This clonotype was seen repeatedly, ten times or more. J is TRBJ2-5 and V is TRBV3-1, with D possibly matching TRBD2 (5 bases). This CDR3 contains 16 residues. The V gene lost 0 bases and the J gene lost 5 bases, with 16 bases spanning the gap. CDR1 and CDR2 (germline): LGHDT, YNNKEL (reference sequence). CDR3 loop: CASSQEGGSGWETQYF. CDR3 DNA: TGTGCCAGCAGCCAAGAGGGCGGGTCAGGTTGGGAGACCCAGTACTTC.

At least ten counts were recorded for this clonotype. The gene calls are TRBV5-1 and TRBJ2-7, with TRBD2 matching over 13 bases. Germline values: CDR1 SGHRS, CDR2 YFSETQ. The CDR3 spans 16 residues. Trimming at V came to 2 bases and at J to 1 base, leaving 3 bases not matched to a gene. Written as DNA, the CDR3 is TGCGCCAGCAGCTTTACGGGACTAGCGGGATCCTACGAGCAGTACTTC. Its protein is CASSFTGLAGSYEQYF. The whole variable domain, filled in from reference TRBV5-1 and TRBJ2-7, reads KAGVTQTPRYLIKTRGQQVTLSCSPISGHRSVSWYQQTPGQGLQFLFEYFSETQRNKGNFPGRFSGRQFSNSRSEMNVSTLELGDSALYLCASSFTGLAGSYEQYFGPGTRLTVT.

This clonotype was counted ten times or more. The chain uses TRBV28 and TRBJ1-6; D gene ambiguous. The CDR3 consists of 15 residues. V was cut by 5 bases and J by 8 bases, with 16 bases left in between. The germline V gene encodes CDR1 MDHEN and CDR2 SYDVKM. The CDR3: CASSDTGPADSPLHF. The CDR3 DNA reads as TGTGCCAGCAGTGACACCGGGCCCGCGGATTCACCCCTCCACTTT. Based on the CDR3 plus reference TRBV28 and TRBJ1-6, the full variable domain is DVKVTQSSRYLVKRTGEKVFLECVQDMDHENMFWYRQDPGLGLRLIYFSYDVKMKEKGDIPEGYSVSREKKERFSLILESASTNQTSMYLCASSDTGPADSPLHFGNGTRLTVT.

This clonotype has just a few counts. The chain links TRBV24-1 to TRBJ2-3; 14 positions agree with TRBD2. J was trimmed by 2 bases and V by 5 bases; bases with no gene match: 2. This CDR3 region has 16 residues. The germline V gene has CDR1 KGHDR and CDR2 SFDVKD. CDR3: CATSGTSGRHTDTQYF. The CDR3 DNA reads as TGTGCCACCAGTGGGACTAGCGGGAGGCACACAGATACGCAGTATTTT.

This clonotype was seen a handful of times. The chain carries TRBV5-6 and TRBJ2-3; D not certain. The CDR3 extends over 14 amino acids. The germline V gene has CDR1 SGHDT and CDR2 YYEEEE. V gave up 1 base and J gave up 7 bases, with 13 bases separating them. CDR3 region: CASSLRRPTYTQYF. CDR3 sequence (DNA): TGTGCCAGCAGCTTGCGTCGCCCGACCTATACGCAGTATTTT. The full variable domain, its missing parts supplied by reference TRBV5-6 and TRBJ2-3, is DAGVTQSPTHLIKTRGQQVTLRCSPKSGHDTVSWYQQALGQGPQFIFQYYEEEERQRGNFPDRFSGHQFPNYSSELNVNALLLGDSALYLCASSLRRPTYTQYFGPGTRLTVL.

With respect to this clonotype: One junction end does not reproduce the germline sequence, and a read error may be involved. The chain joins TRBV5-1 to TRBJ1-1, with D hard to call. Per germline, CDR1 SGHRS and CDR2 YFSETQ. This CDR3 has 15 amino acids. CDR3 in DNA: TGTGCCAGCAGCTTGGCCTTACAGATGAACACTGAAGCTTTCTTT. Translated, it gives CASSLALQMNTEAFF.

The count of this clonotype is one. A single base separates this from a much larger clone, so it may be a read error. The chain is built from TRBV7-6 and TRBJ1-4, with TRBD1 as a possible D gene (5 bases). Germline CDR1 SGHVS, CDR2 FNYEAQ. There are 15 residues in the CDR3. V was clipped by 1 base and J by 7 bases, with 13 bases between them. CDR3 DNA sequence: TGTGCCAGCAGCTTAGTGGAGGGGAGTAGTGAAAAACTGTTTTTT. It encodes CASSLVEGSSEKLFF.